The 6 T cell receptor beta chains in this list originate from one sample, sequenced in a study of blood T cell repertoires in COVID-19. TCRdb keeps only in-frame clones here, not all; method: immunoSEQ multiplex PCR. The repertoire has 250,000 to 300,000 clones, approximately 86% of them found once; the top ten carry approximately 5.3%. Sample: peripheral blood. These receptors were taken from a woman aged 55-69 years with COVID-19, enrolled during active disease.

The rearrangement joins TRBV2 to TRBJ1-5; 7 bases are a match to TRBD1. Germline V gene lookup returns CDR1 SNHLY and CDR2 FYNNEI. V lost 7 bases, J lost 2 bases, and 11 bases stayed unmatched. The CDR3 has 16 amino acids. For the CDR3, the DNA is TGTGCCAGCAATGGGATCAAAACAGGGGGCAATCAGCCCCAGCATTTT. This codes for CASNGIKTGGNQPQHF.

V is TRBV2 and J is TRBJ2-5, with TRBD1 identical over 8 bases. The CDR3 extends over 13 amino acids. J was trimmed by 4 bases and V by 6 bases; bases with no gene match: 4. Germline assignment: CDR1 SNHLY and CDR2 FYNNEI. The chain's CDR3 is CASSRDRRETQYF. The CDR3 DNA is TGTGCCAGCAGCAGGGACAGGCGAGAGACCCAGTACTTC. The whole variable domain, remainder taken from reference TRBV2 and TRBJ2-5, is EPEVTQTPSHQVTQMGQEVILRCVPISNHLYFYWYRQILGQKVEFLVSFYNNEISEKSEIFDDQFSVERPDGSNFTLKIRSTKLEDSAMYFCASSRDRRETQYFGPGTRLLVL.

Notes on this clone: This sample includes further DNA sequences coding for the same CDR3. The gene calls are TRBV19 and TRBJ2-7; 7 bases are shared with TRBD2. The CDR3 sequence is 13 residues long. V gave up 7 bases and J gave up 0 bases; unmatched junction bases: 3. Germline V lookup: CDR1 LNHDA, CDR2 SQIVND (reference sequence). The CDR3 sequence: CASKSGASYEQYF. CDR3 bases: TGTGCCAGTAAGAGCGGGGCCTCCTACGAGCAGTACTTC.

The V gene is TRBV27, the J gene TRBJ2-7; 9 positions agree with TRBD2. CDR3 length: 15 residues. J gave up 2 bases and V 6 bases, and 8 bases lay outside the gene matches. Germline assignment: CDR1 MNHEY and CDR2 SMNVEV (reference sequence). CDR3 sequence (DNA): TGTGCCAGCAGCCTAAGCGGGAGGTGGACCTACGAGCAGTACTTC. Amino acids: CASSLSGRWTYEQYF.

The chain combines TRBV29-1 with TRBJ1-1; 8 nucleotides align to TRBD1. CDR1 and CDR2 (germline): SQVTM, ANQGSEA. The CDR3 is 13 residues long. As DNA, the CDR3 is TGCGGCCTCAGCAGGGGGCAGGACACTGAAGCTTTCTTT. Residues: CGLSRGQDTEAFF. The full variable domain, its missing parts supplied by reference TRBV29-1 and TRBJ1-1, is SAVISQKPSRDICQRGTSLTIQCQVDSQVTMMFWYRQQPGQSLTLIATANQGSEATYESGFVIDKFPISRPNLTFSTLTVSNMSPEDSSIYLCGLSRGQDTEAFFGQGTRLTVV.

This rearrangement joins TRBV14 to TRBJ1-4; TRBD1 might be the D (5 bases). With 2 bases removed from V and 7 bases from J, the gap between germline ends came to 14 bases. Germline loops: CDR1 SGHDN, CDR2 FVKESK. The CDR3 totals 15 residues. The CDR3 nucleotides are TGTGCCAGCAGCCAATCAGGGCAGTATAGTGAAAAACTGTTTTTT. Translating it yields CASSQSGQYSEKLFF.